This T cell receptor (beta chain) is drawn from a study of technical replicates of blood from several donors. Data came from immunoSEQ multiplex PCR; TCRdb stores just in-frame clones and leaves some out. This sample yields roughly 79,000 clones, of which 93% are seen a single time; 0.35% to 0.45% belongs to the top ten. Germline CDR1 SGHTA, CDR2 FQGNSA. V lost 2 bases, J lost 6 bases, and 14 bases lay in between. The CDR3 totals 14 residues. Sequencing was done on a sample of T cells isolated from PBMCs. The clonotype originates from a human donor in good health. V gene TRBV7-2 combines with J gene TRBJ2-7; D call uncertain. The CDR3 nucleotides are TGTGCCAGCAGCTTAATTCTTGCCCTCGGCGAGCAGTACTTC. Residues: CASSLILALGEQYF.